A selection of T cell receptor beta chains follows, all from one sample in a study of T cell responses to AZD1222 COVID-19 vaccine. Only in-frame clones appear in the TCRdb table, and some are missing; sequencing was by immunoSEQ multiplex PCR. The table records 170,000 or so clones, around nine tenths of them present only once. The sample here was peripheral blood, taken on day 0 of AZD1222 vaccination. These receptors all come from an adult in good health. The CDR3 runs from the conserved cysteine through the conserved F or W. A D gene is named only where the DNA matches it firmly. Only part of the rows carry a size: once, few, many, or a class if the clone is expanded.

TRBV13,.,TRBD1,TRBJ1-3,TGTGCCAGCAGCTTGGGACAGCCGTCTGGAAACACCATATATTTT,CASSLGQPSGNTIYF
TRBV27,.,TRBD1,TRBJ1-2,TGTGCCAGCAGTTTTGGGGGACGGACAGGGGGCGAGGGCTACACCTTC,CASSFGGRTGGEGYTF
TRBV12-3/TRBV12-4,.,TRBD1,TRBJ1-2,TGTGCCAGCAGAGAACAGGGGGCTCGGGGCTACACCTTC,CASREQGARGYTF
TRBV5-1,.,.,TRBJ1-6,TGCGCCAGCAGCTTGGATGACGAGGGGGACTCACCCCTCCACTTT,CASSLDDEGDSPLHF
TRBV28,.,TRBD1,TRBJ1-2,TGTGCCAGCAGTGGGTTACAGGGGGCGACCTATGGCTACACCTTC,CASSGLQGATYGYTF
TRBV28,.,TRBD1,TRBJ1-1,TGTGCCAGCAGTTTAAAGACAGGGGGGAAAAGCACTGAAGCTTTCTTT,CASSLKTGGKSTEAFF
TRBV7-9,once,.,TRBJ2-2,TGTGCCAGCAGCTTCCGGGTTCATACCGGGGAGCTGTTTTTT,CASSFRVHTGELFF
TRBV11-3,.,TRBD1,TRBJ1-3,TGTGCCAGCAGCTCGGACAGGAACGGAAACACCATATATTTT,CASSSDRNGNTIYF
TRBV7-6,.,TRBD1,TRBJ1-2,TGTGCCAGCAGCGCAGGACAGGGGTCGGGGAGGAACTATGGCTACACCTTC,CASSAGQGSGRNYGYTF
TRBV6-4,.,TRBD1,TRBJ2-1,TGTGCCAGCAAGGGACAGGGACACCACAATGAGCAGTTCTTC,CASKGQGHHNEQFF
TRBV28,once,TRBD1,TRBJ2-7,TGTGCCAGCAGTCAAAATGACAGGGAACGGATCGAGCAGTACTTC,CASSQNDRERIEQYF
TRBV6-2/TRBV6-3,.,.,TRBJ1-1,TGTGCCAGCAGTTATGCTCAGTACACTGAAGCTTTCTTT,CASSYAQYTEAFF
TRBV28,.,.,TRBJ1-2,TGTGCCAGCACCATGACAGAGATCCATGGCTACACCTTC,CASTMTEIHGYTF
TRBV5-1,.,.,TRBJ2-7,TGCGCCAGCAGCTTGGGGACAGGAGGGTACGAGCAGTACTTC,CASSLGTGGYEQYF
TRBV6-5,.,.,TRBJ2-2,TGTGCCAGCAGTTACGGCACCGGGGAGCTGTTTTTT,CASSYGTGELFF
TRBV7-2,once,.,TRBJ2-4,TGTGCCAGCAGCTTCTTGGGTAGTGGCATTCAGTACTTC,CASSFLGSGIQYF
TRBV28,.,.,TRBJ1-2,TGTGCCAGCAGTTTCGTGGAGGGATATGGCTACACCTTC,CASSFVEGYGYTF
TRBV5-4,.,.,TRBJ1-1,TGTGCCAGCAGCTCCGACACTGAAGCTTTCTTT,CASSSDTEAFF
TRBV27,.,TRBD2,TRBJ2-5,TGTGCCAGCAGTTCACCGACTAGCGGGGGGCCCCCTAAAGAGACCCAGTACTTC,CASSSPTSGGPPKETQYF
TRBV5-5,.,TRBD1,TRBJ2-7,TGTGCCAGCAGCTTGAGTACAGGGGGGCCCTACGAGCAGTACTTC,CASSLSTGGPYEQYF
TRBV6-1,once,.,TRBJ1-2,TGTGCCAGCAGTGAGCGATTCTTGACAACCCTCCTGCTATCTAACTATGGCTACACCTTC,CASSERFLTTLLLSNYGYTF
TRBV24-1,few,.,TRBJ1-2,TGTGCCACCAGTGACCCCTCCGCGGACACCAACTATGGCTACACCTTC,CATSDPSADTNYGYTF
TRBV9,.,.,TRBJ2-7,TGTGCCAGCAGCCTTACAGGGTTGTTGGGCTACGAGCAGTACTTC,CASSLTGLLGYEQYF
TRBV28,.,TRBD1,TRBJ1-2,TGTGCCAGCAGTTTATTCGGGGCAGGGGGCGATGGCTACACCTTC,CASSLFGAGGDGYTF
TRBV7-9,once,TRBD2,TRBJ2-3,TGTGCCAGCAGCCCGCGGACTAGCGGGGGGAGCACAGATACGCAGTATTTT,CASSPRTSGGSTDTQYF
TRBV7-2,few,.,TRBJ2-3,TGTGCCAGCAGCCTGGGACTTAGCACAGATACGCAGTATTTT,CASSLGLSTDTQYF
TRBV27,.,TRBD2,TRBJ2-3,TGTGCCAGCAGTCCATCGACGGGGGGGACGGATACGCAGTATTTT,CASSPSTGGTDTQYF
TRBV4-2,.,TRBD2,TRBJ2-2,TGTGCCAGCAGCCAAACGGCCGGGGGGGCTAGAGGCACCGGGGAGCTGTTTTTT,CASSQTAGGARGTGELFF
TRBV5-1,.,TRBD1,TRBJ1-1,TGCGCCAGCAGGCTGGACAGGGGGCAGAACACTGAAGCTTTCTTT,CASRLDRGQNTEAFF
TRBV5-1,.,.,TRBJ1-1,TGCGCCAGCAGCCCTCGACTCGAACCCACTGAAGCTTTCTTT,CASSPRLEPTEAFF
TRBV7-2,few,.,TRBJ1-1,TGTGCCAGCAGCTTAGCAGACCGGACCCCTGAAGCTTTCTTT,CASSLADRTPEAFF
TRBV4-1,.,.,TRBJ2-7,TGCGCCAGCAGCCAGTTGGGCCGGCTATCCGACGAGCAGTACTTC,CASSQLGRLSDEQYF
TRBV2,.,TRBD2,TRBJ2-3,TGTGCCAGCAGTGAAGCGCTTTCGGGAGGGGGGCCCACAGATACGCAGTATTTT,CASSEALSGGGPTDTQYF
TRBV13,.,.,TRBJ1-4,TGTGCCAGCAGCTTAGGGGATCGTAATGAAAAACTGTTTTTT,CASSLGDRNEKLFF
TRBV5-4,.,.,TRBJ1-3,TGTGCCAGCAGCTTGGGAGTCCCTGGAAACACCATATATTTT,CASSLGVPGNTIYF
TRBV4-2,.,TRBD1,TRBJ1-1,TGTGCCAGCAGCCAAGACGCCGGACAGGGGGCAGGAGTAGACACTGAAGCTTTCTTT,CASSQDAGQGAGVDTEAFF
TRBV5-1,.,TRBD1,TRBJ1-1,TGCGCCAGCAGCCGTGGACAGGGGGCCTGGGGTTGGGAAGCTTTCTTT,CASSRGQGAWGWEAFF
TRBV6-5,few,.,TRBJ1-4,TGTGCCAGCAGTTACTCAGGGGTGACTAATGAAAAACTGTTTTTT,CASSYSGVTNEKLFF
TRBV28,.,.,TRBJ1-4,TGTGCCAGCAGTTTGGAGGAGGCGAATGAAAAACTGTTTTTT,CASSLEEANEKLFF
TRBV5-1,.,.,TRBJ2-5,TGCGCCAGCAGCCCCCGGGCTCAGGAGGAGACCCAGTACTTC,CASSPRAQEETQYF
TRBV5-3,.,.,TRBJ1-1,TGTGCCAGAAGCCTTGGATTAGGGGTTTTCCAGCAGTTCGTTGAAGCTTTCTTT,CARSLGLGVFQQFVEAFF
TRBV5-4,once,.,TRBJ2-7,TGTGCCAGCAGCTCGTTGGGGCGGGCCTCCTACGAGCAGTACTTC,CASSSLGRASYEQYF
TRBV6-4,.,TRBD1,TRBJ1-2,TGTGCCAGCAGTAAAGAGACAGGGGGCGCGTACTATGGCTACACCTTC,CASSKETGGAYYGYTF
TRBV6-5,.,.,TRBJ1-5,TGTGCCAGCAGTTACTCGAGGCCGGATCTCAATCAGCCCCAGCATTTT,CASSYSRPDLNQPQHF
TRBV9,.,TRBD2,TRBJ2-5,TGTGCCAGCAGCGTAGTACTAGCGGGGGAGACCCAGTACTTC,CASSVVLAGETQYF
TRBV11-3,.,.,TRBJ1-2,TGTGCCAGCAGCGGGACGGAGCTGGCGGAGAATGGCTACACCTTC,CASSGTELAENGYTF
TRBV7-9,.,.,TRBJ2-3,TGTGCCAGCAGCTTATCGCGTAGCACAGATACGCAGTATTTT,CASSLSRSTDTQYF
TRBV28,.,TRBD1,TRBJ2-3,TGTGCCAGCAGAGAACAGGGGGCCAGGGATACGCAGTATTTT,CASREQGARDTQYF
TRBV28,.,.,TRBJ1-4,TGTGCCAGCCACGACCAGGGCTACAATGAAAAACTGTTTTTT,CASHDQGYNEKLFF
TRBV20-1,.,.,TRBJ1-5,TGCAGTGCTAGTAAGCCATACAATCAGCCCCAGCATTTT,CSASKPYNQPQHF